This is a list of T cell receptor beta chains from one sample in a study of blood T cell repertoires in COVID-19. Here immunoSEQ multiplex PCR was the method, and the copy in TCRdb shows in-frame clones only, minus some. The profile shows about 140,000 clones, 80% to 90% of them singletons. Sequencing was done on a sample of peripheral blood. These TCRs come from a woman in her sixties with active COVID-19. Both conserved end residues are part of each CDR3. The D gene is left open where the match is weak. Clone size is stated in some rows and not others, as once, few, many or a class when expanded.

J,D,size,V,CDR3,DNA
TRBJ2-5,TRBD1,NA,TRBV9,CASSKGQGETQYF,TGTGCCAGCAGCAAAGGACAGGGGGAGACCCAGTACTTC
TRBJ2-5,TRBD2,NA,TRBV13,CASSPASGLAGEETQYF,TGTGCCAGCAGCCCCGCCTCGGGACTAGCGGGCGAAGAGACCCAGTACTTC
TRBJ1-5,TRBD1,NA,TRBV5-6,CASSHRGQHQPQHF,TGTGCCAGCAGCCACAGGGGGCAACACCAGCCCCAGCATTTT
TRBJ1-5,NA,NA,TRBV6-6,CASSYEGNQPQHF,TGTGCCAGCAGTTACGAGGGTAATCAGCCCCAGCATTTT
TRBJ1-4,NA,few,TRBV5-1,CASSFGRGNEKLFF,TGCGCCAGCAGCTTTGGCAGGGGAAATGAAAAACTGTTTTTT
TRBJ1-1,NA,NA,TRBV2,CASRGRTEAFF,TGTGCCAGCAGGGGGCGCACTGAAGCTTTCTTT
TRBJ2-1,NA,NA,TRBV28,CASSSPSSTRTTNEQFF,TGTGCCAGCAGTTCGCCCTCTAGTACTAGAACTACCAATGAGCAGTTCTTC
TRBJ1-2,NA,NA,TRBV4-1,CASSQVDNSNYGYTF,TGCGCCAGCAGCCAAGTGGACAACTCTAACTATGGCTACACCTTC
TRBJ2-5,TRBD2,once,TRBV6-1,CASSGVGLTGGRETQYF,TGTGCCAGCAGTGGGGTAGGGCTTACGGGAGGTAGAGAGACCCAGTACTTC
TRBJ2-7,TRBD1,NA,TRBV5-4,CASSFGDRGRYEQYF,TGTGCCAGCAGCTTTGGCGACAGGGGCCGCTACGAGCAGTACTTC
TRBJ2-7,TRBD2,few,TRBV6-2/TRBV6-3,CASSYGASGRYEQYF,TGTGCCAGCAGTTACGGGGCTAGCGGCAGGTACGAGCAGTACTTC
TRBJ2-5,TRBD2,NA,TRBV7-3,CASSFRGGETQYF,TGTGCCAGCAGCTTTCGGGGGGGAGAGACCCAGTACTTC
TRBJ2-5,NA,NA,TRBV7-4,CASSTRGSRREWVETQYF,TGTGCCAGCAGCACTAGGGGATCGCGACGGGAGTGGGTAGAGACCCAGTACTTC
TRBJ2-7,TRBD2,NA,TRBV7-3,CASSPGGLAGEYEQYF,TGTGCCAGCAGCCCCGGAGGACTAGCGGGAGAGTACGAGCAGTACTTC
TRBJ2-3,TRBD1,NA,TRBV4-2,CASSQEDRETDTQYF,TGTGCCAGCAGCCAAGAGGACAGGGAGACAGATACGCAGTATTTT
TRBJ2-1,TRBD2,few,TRBV30,CAWSVAGGPYNEQFF,TGTGCCTGGAGTGTCGCGGGAGGCCCCTACAATGAGCAGTTCTTC